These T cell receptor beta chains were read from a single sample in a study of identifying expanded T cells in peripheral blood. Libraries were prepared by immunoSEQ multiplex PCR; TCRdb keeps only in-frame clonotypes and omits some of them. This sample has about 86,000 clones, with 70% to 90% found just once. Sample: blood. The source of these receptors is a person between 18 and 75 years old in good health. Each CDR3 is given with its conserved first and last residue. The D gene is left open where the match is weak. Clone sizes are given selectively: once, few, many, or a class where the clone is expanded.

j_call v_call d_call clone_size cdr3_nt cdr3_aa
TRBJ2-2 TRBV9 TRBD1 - TGTGCCAGCAGCTCGCGAGAGGGGACAGGAAGAGGGGAGCTGTTTTTT CASSSREGTGRGELFF
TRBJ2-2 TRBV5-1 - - TGCGCCAGCAGCTTGAACACCGGGGAGCTGTTTTTT CASSLNTGELFF
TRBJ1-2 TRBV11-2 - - TGTGCCAGCAGCCCCGGGACACACTATGGCTACACCTTC CASSPGTHYGYTF
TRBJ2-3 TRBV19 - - TGTGCCAGTAGTACAAGCGGAGGGAAAACAGATACGCAGTATTTT CASSTSGGKTDTQYF
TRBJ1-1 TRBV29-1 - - TGCAGCGTTCCCACAAGATCCGGGCCCCGAGCGGGAGCTTTCTTT CSVPTRSGPRAGAFF
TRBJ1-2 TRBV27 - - TGTGCCAGCAGTTTCCGGCGGGCTGGGGGCTACACCTTC CASSFRRAGGYTF
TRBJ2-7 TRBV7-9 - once TGTGCCAGCAGCTTAGGAGCAGGGATATACGAGCAGTACTTC CASSLGAGIYEQYF
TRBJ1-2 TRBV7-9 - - TGTGCCAGCAGCTTAGGTGGGACGGTCGTCAGCTATGGCTACACCTTC CASSLGGTVVSYGYTF
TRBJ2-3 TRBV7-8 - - TGTGCCAGCAGCTTAGATTGGGAGTCCGACACAGATACGCAGTATTTT CASSLDWESDTDTQYF
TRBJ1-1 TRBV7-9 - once TGTGCCAGCAGCTCGTGGAACTCTGGGGACACTGAAGCTTTCTTT CASSSWNSGDTEAFF
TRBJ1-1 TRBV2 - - TGTGCCAGCAGCGAAGCTCGGGTTTCGGTCACTGAAGCTTTCTTT CASSEARVSVTEAFF